Below are 32 T cell receptor beta chains sequenced from a single sample in a study of CD8 T cells in ankylosing spondylitis. These receptors' targets are unknown. Findings and limits, study-wide: A TCR beta motif of eight or nine highly homologous variants seemed to mark ankylosing spondylitis blood.

TCRdb called the 5' RACE reads again in MiXCR, with one record for every CDR3 protein. The sample has about 500,000 distinct CDR3 sequences, over 4% seen once. Sequenced material: blood, either unsorted or a sorted T cell fraction (not recorded which). These receptors were taken from a male donor with ankylosing spondylitis.

J is TRBJ2-3 and V is TRBV28; D is unresolved. V lost 4 bases and J lost 6, with 8 bases in between. The germline gives CDR1 MDHEN, CDR2 SYDVKM. This CDR3 is built from 12 residues. CDR3 sequence (DNA): TGTGCCAGCAGTTCCCCCTCCGATACGCAGTATTTT. Its protein product is CASSSPSDTQYF. The variable domain in full, completed from reference TRBV28 and TRBJ2-3, reads DVKVTQSSRYLVKRTGEKVFLECVQDMDHENMFWYRQDPGLGLRLIYFSYDVKMKEKGDIPEGYSVSREKKERFSLILESASTNQTSMYLCASSSPSDTQYFGPGTRLTVL.

This clonotype was found many times. CDR3 DNA: TGCGCCAGCAGCTTCCGGACTAGCGGCTACAATGAGCAGTTCTTC. This encodes CASSFRTSGYNEQFF. This chain uses TRBV5-1 with TRBJ2-1; the match to TRBD2 covers 10 bases. The J segment lost 3 bases and the V segment lost 2 bases, leaving 2 bases of the junction unmatched. The CDR3 spans 15 residues. Germline V gives CDR1 SGHRS, CDR2 YFSETQ. Full variable domain (missing parts from reference TRBV5-1 and TRBJ2-1): KAGVTQTPRYLIKTRGQQVTLSCSPISGHRSVSWYQQTPGQGLQFLFEYFSETQRNKGNFPGRFSGRQFSNSRSEMNVSTLELGDSALYLCASSFRTSGYNEQFFGPGTRLTVL.

The gene calls are TRBV10-3 and TRBJ1-2, with no clear D. This CDR3 is 11 amino acids long. Germline values: CDR1 ENHRY, CDR2 SYGVKD. With 8 bases removed from V and 8 bases from J, the gap between germline ends came to 12 bases. The CDR3 DNA follows: TGTGCCATCCGGGCCCCAAAGGGCTACACCTTC. This codes for CAIRAPKGYTF.

This clonotype was counted ten times or more. V is TRBV5-1 and J is TRBJ2-2; D gene unclear. Germline assignment: CDR1 SGHRS and CDR2 YFSETQ. This CDR3 has 16 amino acids. The V gene lost 1 base and the J gene lost 4 bases, with 14 bases spanning the gap. CDR3: CASSLSLGYGTGELFF. DNA of the CDR3: TGCGCCAGCAGCTTGAGTCTGGGGTATGGCACCGGGGAGCTGTTTTTT. The variable domain in full, with the rest retrieved from reference TRBV5-1 and TRBJ2-2, is KAGVTQTPRYLIKTRGQQVTLSCSPISGHRSVSWYQQTPGQGLQFLFEYFSETQRNKGNFPGRFSGRQFSNSRSEMNVSTLELGDSALYLCASSLSLGYGTGELFFGEGSRLTVL.

This rearrangement joins TRBV19 to TRBJ1-5; weak D call: TRBD1 (5 bases). CDR1 and CDR2 from the germline V gene are LNHDA and SQIVND (reference sequence). Trimming shortened V by 5 bases and J by 2 bases, and 16 bases separated the two germline ends. CDR3 size: 16 residues. This CDR3 is CASSGGTGSRNQPQHF. In DNA form, the CDR3 reads TGTGCCAGTAGTGGGGGAACGGGCAGCCGCAATCAGCCCCAGCATTTT.

This clonotype was seen many times. The rearrangement links TRBV5-1 to TRBJ2-3, with 8 bases lining up with TRBD2. J was trimmed by 0 bases and V by 5 bases; bases with no gene match: 8. This CDR3 region has 16 residues. Germline V gene lookup returns CDR1 SGHRS and CDR2 YFSETQ. CDR3 DNA sequence: TGCGCCAGCAGGGGCGGACTAGCTTCTAGCACAGATACGCAGTATTTT. This gives the protein CASRGGLASSTDTQYF. Based on the CDR3 plus reference TRBV5-1 and TRBJ2-3, the full variable domain is KAGVTQTPRYLIKTRGQQVTLSCSPISGHRSVSWYQQTPGQGLQFLFEYFSETQRNKGNFPGRFSGRQFSNSRSEMNVSTLELGDSALYLCASRGGLASSTDTQYFGPGTRLTVL.

This clonotype was counted many times. This rearrangement joins TRBV6-1 to TRBJ1-2; maybe TRBD1 (5 bases). CDR1 MNHNS and CDR2 SASEGT come from the germline V gene. This CDR3 comprises 14 residues. V lost 6 bases to trimming and J lost 4 bases, with 15 bases between them. CDR3 amino acids: CASSLGHYGYGYTF. DNA of the CDR3: TGTGCCAGCAGCCTCGGACATTATGGCTATGGCTACACCTTC.

This clonotype was counted between two and nine times. J is TRBJ1-5 and V is TRBV7-2; 7 bases are a match to TRBD1. The CDR3 has 14 amino acids. Germline assignment: CDR1 SGHTA and CDR2 FQGNSA. The V and J ends lost 4 bases and 5 bases, in that order; junction bases with no gene match: 5. CDR3 nucleotide sequence: TGTGCCAGCAGCTCCCGAACAGGGGATCAGCCCCAGCATTTT. The encoded protein is CASSSRTGDQPQHF.

In this sample, this clonotype turned up many times. The V and J genes are TRBV10-3 and TRBJ1-1; 9 bases are a match to TRBD1. Germline V gene data show CDR1 as ENHRY and CDR2 as SYGVKD. The CDR3 is 16 amino acids. The J segment lost 4 bases and the V segment lost 6 bases, leaving 12 bases of the junction unmatched. As DNA, the CDR3 is TGTGCCATCAGCCCGGGACAGGGCCTTTTGGGCACTGAAGCTTTCTTT. It translates to CAISPGQGLLGTEAFF.

This clonotype appeared many times. The chain has TRBV7-9 and TRBJ2-6; tentatively, D is TRBD1 (6 bases). CDR1 is SEHNR, CDR2 FQNEAQ, per germline (reference sequence). The ends were cut back, 5 bases at V and 3 bases at J, with 14 bases in the middle. The CDR3 spans 16 residues. CDR3 DNA: TGTGCCAGCAGCCCCACGTGGGGACATGGGGCCAACGTCCTGACTTTC. Its protein is CASSPTWGHGANVLTF.

The V gene is TRBV12-3 or TRBV12-4, the J gene TRBJ1-1, with D tentatively TRBD1 (5 bases). V lost 7 bases and J 7 bases, leaving 22 bases between the germline ends. There are 15 residues in the CDR3. CDR3 DNA: TGTGCCAGCAACTCCCTCGGCAGGGTAATTGGTGAAGCTTTCTTT. Its protein product is CASNSLGRVIGEAFF.

This clonotype was observed at least ten times. The rearrangement joins TRBV7-8 to TRBJ2-3; D uncertain. Germline-derived CDR1 and CDR2 are SGHVS and FQNEAQ. V was clipped by 1 base and J by 0 bases, with 5 bases between them. The CDR3 runs 14 residues. The chain's CDR3 is CASSLDVSTDTQYF. The CDR3 DNA follows: TGTGCCAGCAGCTTAGATGTGAGCACAGATACGCAGTATTTT. Full variable domain (rest looked up from reference TRBV7-8 and TRBJ2-3): GAGVSQSPRYKVAKRGQDVALRCDPISGHVSLFWYQQALGQGPEFLTYFQNEAQLDKSGLPSDRFFAERPEGSVSTLKIQRTQQEDSAVYLCASSLDVSTDTQYFGPGTRLTVL.

At least ten counts were recorded for this clonotype. This sequence joins TRBV6-2 or TRBV6-3 and TRBJ2-7; 7 bases are a match to TRBD1. Trimming took 5 bases from V and 2 from J; bases not matched to a gene: 6. Germline values: CDR1 MNHEY, CDR2 SVGEGT. The CDR3 is 14 residues long. The CDR3 region has the DNA TGTGCCAGCAGTACCCCCGGGACAGCCTACGAGCAGTACTTC. Protein: CASSTPGTAYEQYF.

Many counts were recorded for this clonotype. The V gene is TRBV12-3 or TRBV12-4, the J gene TRBJ2-3; D remains unclear. The ends were cut back, 5 bases at V and 2 bases at J, with 5 bases in the middle. The length of the CDR3 is 12 residues. The CDR3 protein is CASSPATDTQYF. The CDR3 nucleotides read TGTGCCAGCAGTCCCGCCACAGATACGCAGTATTTT.

This clonotype was observed at least ten times. The rearrangement uses TRBV18 and TRBJ2-7; tentative D call: TRBD2 (6 bases). Germline V gene lookup returns CDR1 KGHSH and CDR2 LQKENI. V was shortened by 5 bases and J by 9 bases, with 20 bases between the two germline ends. This CDR3 is 14 amino acids long. In nucleotides, the CDR3 is TGTGCCAGCTCAGGCGGGACCTACCTACGAGGGCAGTACTTC. Translating it yields CASSGGTYLRGQYF. Full variable domain (missing parts from reference TRBV18 and TRBJ2-7): NAGVMQNPRHLVRRRGQEARLRCSPMKGHSHVYWYRQLPEEGLKFMVYLQKENIIDESGMPKERFSAEFPKEGPSILRIQQVVRGDSAAYFCASSGGTYLRGQYFGPGTRLTVT.

Ten or more counts support this clonotype. The V and J genes are TRBV7-2 and TRBJ1-4, with a tentative D call TRBD1 (6 bases). The V gene lost 4 bases and the J gene lost 0 bases, with 9 bases spanning the gap. This CDR3 is 15 amino acids long. Germline CDR1 reads SGHTA; CDR2 reads FQGNSA. CDR3 sequence: CASSWTEATNEKLFF. The CDR3 nucleotides read TGTGCCAGCAGCTGGACAGAAGCAACTAATGAAAAACTGTTTTTT.

This clonotype has a count of ten or more. The chain couples TRBV9 to TRBJ1-3; unclear D gene. Trimming removed 4 bases at V and 0 bases at J, with 8 bases between. This CDR3 spans 14 amino acids. CDR1 and CDR2 (germline): SGDLS, YYNGEE. CDR3 sequence reads: CASSLTPSGNTIYF. CDR3 in DNA: TGTGCCAGCAGCTTAACCCCCTCTGGAAACACCATATATTTT.

This clonotype was seen a handful of times. The chain combines TRBV5-1 with TRBJ2-5; 7 bases align to TRBD2. Germline loops: CDR1 SGHRS, CDR2 YFSETQ. V was clipped by 4 bases and J by 2 bases; unmatched bases: 8. This CDR3 spans 15 amino acids. CDR3 loop: CASSQSLAEQETQYF. The CDR3 bases are TGCGCCAGCAGCCAAAGCCTAGCGGAGCAAGAGACCCAGTACTTC.

A few counts support this clonotype. With a much larger clone just one base away, this may be a read error. This chain joins TRBV7-9 and TRBJ2-7; 13 positions agree with TRBD2. With 4 bases clipped from V and 3 bases from J, the junction kept 3 bases outside the gene matches. Germline V gives CDR1 SEHNR, CDR2 FQNEAQ (reference sequence). The CDR3 extends over 15 amino acids. This CDR3 is CASSSGLAGNYEQYF. The CDR3, as DNA: TGTGCCAGCAGCTCGGGACTAGCGGGAAACTACGAGCAGTACTTC. The full variable domain, in which reference TRBV7-9 and TRBJ2-7 provide the parts outside the CDR3, is DTGVSQNPRHKITKRGQNVTFRCDPISEHNRLYWYRQTLGQGPEFLTYFQNEAQLEKSRLLSDRFSAERPKGSFSTLEIQRTEQGDSAMYLCASSSGLAGNYEQYFGPGTRLTVT.

This clonotype was seen at least ten times. This chain connects TRBV11-2 to TRBJ1-5, with 7 bases identical to TRBD1. V trimming: 1 base; J trimming: 4 bases; junction bases outside the gene matches: 13. Germline-derived CDR1 and CDR2 are SGHAT and FQNNGV. The CDR3 has 18 amino acids. The CDR3 loop reads CASSLGDFRDRRNQPQHF. Here the CDR3 DNA reads TGTGCCAGCAGCTTAGGAGACTTCCGGGACAGACGAAATCAGCCCCAGCATTTT.

This clonotype came up many times. The chain links TRBV6-1 to TRBJ1-1; 8 bases are a match to TRBD1. Losses at the gene ends were 6 bases for V and 5 bases for J; bases not matched to a gene: 5. Looked up from germline, CDR1 is MNHNS and CDR2 is SASEGT. This CDR3 is 13 amino acids long. The CDR3 region is CASRRTGQTEAFF. CDR3 bases: TGTGCCAGCAGGAGGACAGGGCAGACTGAAGCTTTCTTT.

This clonotype was seen at least ten times. The chain has TRBV20-1 and TRBJ1-1, with D possibly being TRBD1 (5 bases). The V end lost 2 bases, the J end lost 1 base, and 14 bases lay between the germline ends. The CDR3 has 15 residues. Per germline, CDR1 DFQATT and CDR2 SNEGSKA (reference sequence). CDR3 coding DNA: TGCAGTGCTAGACAAAAGGGGCCCCCGAACACTGAAGCTTTCTTT. This translates into CSARQKGPPNTEAFF.

Comments on this clonotype: One end of the junction varies from germline; a read error may be responsible. J is TRBJ2-3 and V is TRBV10-2; D may match TRBD1 or TRBD2 (6 bases each). CDR3 length equals 13 residues. Looked up from germline, CDR1 is WSHSY and CDR2 is SAAADI. The CDR3 spells CASSDPGGDTEYF. In DNA, the CDR3 is TGCGCCAGCAGTGATCCCGGGGGCGATACGGAGTATTTT.

There are many counts of this clonotype. This chain joins TRBV20-1 and TRBJ1-2; no clear D. The CDR3 has 12 residues. The germline CDR1 and CDR2 sequences are DFQATT and SNEGSKA (reference sequence). The V end was cut by 3 bases, the J end by 4 bases, with 9 bases between. The CDR3 spells CSARTRGYGYTF. As DNA, the CDR3 is TGCAGTGCTAGGACACGGGGCTATGGCTACACCTTC.

This clonotype was recorded many times. The J gene is TRBJ2-3, the V gene TRBV28, with 7 bases aligning to TRBD2. The CDR3 has 17 amino acids. Germline CDR1 and CDR2: MDHEN and SYDVKM. Trimming at V came to 7 bases and at J to 1 base, leaving 14 bases not matched to a gene. Here the CDR3 DNA reads TGTGCCAGCAAGGCGGGAGATATGACCGTTGGCACAGATACGCAGTATTTT. Translating it yields CASKAGDMTVGTDTQYF.

This clonotype was observed at least ten times. The genes are TRBV20-1 and TRBJ2-7, with 8 bases that match TRBD2. Unmatched junction bases numbered 11, after V lost 7 bases and J lost 6 bases. Germline loops: CDR1 DFQATT, CDR2 SNEGSKA (reference sequence). The length of the CDR3 is 13 residues. CDR3 sequence: CSVNSGIPFEQYF. CDR3 sequence (DNA): TGCAGTGTCAATAGCGGGATTCCATTCGAGCAGTACTTC.

The table lists this clonotype with many counts. The chain uses TRBV7-2 and TRBJ2-7, with D possibly TRBD2 on 6 matching bases. V lost 1 base, J lost 3 bases, and 16 bases lay in between. The CDR3 covers 16 residues. Germline V CDR1 and CDR2: SGHTA, FQGNSA. The DNA for the CDR3 is TGTGCCAGCAGCTTAGTGGGGGGACGACAGCACTACGAGCAGTACTTC. Its protein product is CASSLVGGRQHYEQYF.

This chain joins TRBV10-3 and TRBJ2-5; D is possibly TRBD2 (6 bases). Per germline, CDR1 ENHRY and CDR2 SYGVKD. The germline V and J ends were trimmed by 10 bases and 2 bases, with 14 bases remaining between them. CDR3 size: 13 residues. CDR3 nucleotide sequence: TGTGCCACCCTTCCCGGGACTCAAGAGACCCAGTACTTC. Protein: CATLPGTQETQYF.

The chain carries TRBV20-1 and TRBJ2-5; D is ambiguous. The CDR3 has 13 residues. Deletions cut 6 bases from V and 1 base from J, with 12 bases between. The germline V gene has CDR1 DFQATT and CDR2 SNEGSKA (reference sequence). CDR3 loop: CSASLNRQETQYF. The CDR3 DNA reads as TGCAGTGCGTCGCTTAACCGCCAAGAGACCCAGTACTTC.

This clonotype was detected many times. Germline and junction disagree at one end, which may indicate a read error. V and J are TRBV11-2 and TRBJ2-1, with a weak D call TRBD1 (6 bases). The germline V gene encodes CDR1 SGHAT and CDR2 FQNNGV. The CDR3 extends over 14 amino acids. This CDR3 is CASSFWGRSSSILF. In nucleotides, the CDR3 is TGTGCCAGCAGCTTTTGGGGGCGTTCGTCTAGCATTCTCTTC.

A remark on this clonotype: The junction departs from the called germline gene at one end, perhaps through a read error. The chain carries TRBV6-5 and TRBJ2-1; D is unclear. The CDR3 totals 13 residues. CDR1 and CDR2 (germline): MNHEY, SVGAGI. The CDR3 region is CASSYSIGNEHFF. CDR3 nucleotide sequence: TGTGCCAGCAGTTACTCGATTGGGAATGAGCATTTCTTC.

The chain has TRBV7-2 and TRBJ2-1; D is undetermined. This CDR3 has 17 amino acids. CDR1 is SGHTA and CDR2 is FQGNSA in the germline V gene. With 1 base removed from V and 0 bases from J, the gap between germline ends came to 13 bases. CDR3 sequence: CASSLVADLSSYNEQFF. CDR3 nucleotide sequence: TGTGCCAGCAGCTTAGTTGCGGATCTCAGCTCCTACAATGAGCAGTTCTTC.